The 26 T cell receptor beta chains below were found in one sample sequenced in a study of blood T cells in healthy people across ages. Using a J-beta primer mix together with a sample-barcoded 5' primer, a second PCR was run for about 7 to 12 cycles. MiXCR, run by TCRdb on the 5' RACE reads, gives a single entry per CDR3 protein. The sample lists roughly 1.5 million distinct CDR3 sequences; about 42% were seen once. The sample comprised blood. The origin of the receptors is a young woman in good health.

The rearrangement joins TRBV3-1 to TRBJ1-2, with unresolved D. CDR1 is LGHDT, CDR2 YNNKEL, per germline (reference sequence). CDR3 length: 15 amino acids. V was shortened by 1 base and J by 8 bases, with 17 bases between the two germline ends. The CDR3: CASSQVPLGRMGYTF. In nucleotides, the CDR3 is TGTGCCAGCAGCCAAGTCCCCTTGGGCAGGATGGGCTACACCTTC.

The V call is TRBV6-5, the J call TRBJ2-7, with D possibly TRBD1 on 6 matching bases. CDR3 length equals 16 residues. The V end was cut by 5 bases, the J end by 0 bases, with 17 bases between. Germline V gene lookup returns CDR1 MNHEY and CDR2 SVGAGI. Here the CDR3 DNA reads TGTGCCAGCAGTCCCCCAGGTGGGACAAGCTCCTACGAGCAGTACTTC. This gives the protein CASSPPGGTSSYEQYF.

The CDR3 region has the DNA TGTGCCATCAGTGAGTCCGGACAAGATAATTCACCCCTCCACTTT. Its protein is CAISESGQDNSPLHF. The chain combines TRBV10-3 with TRBJ1-6; perhaps TRBD1 as D (5 bases). Germline lookup yields CDR1 ENHRY and CDR2 SYGVKD. The CDR3 sequence is 15 residues long. With 0 bases removed from V and 5 bases from J, the gap between germline ends came to 8 bases.

This clonotype occurred once. Here the CDR3 reads CASSKGARGKPYEQYF. CDR3 sequence (DNA): TGTGCCAGCAGCAAAGGTGCCAGGGGTAAACCCTACGAGCAGTACTTC. The chain employs TRBV21-1 and TRBJ2-7; TRBD1, the D gene given by the table, was not confirmed from the DNA. TRBV21-1 is shown as a pseudogene. CDR3 length equals 16 residues.

This clonotype showed up just a few times. The rearrangement links TRBV20-1 to TRBJ2-1; D is ambiguous. The CDR3 is 15 residues long. Germline-derived CDR1 and CDR2 are DFQATT and SNEGSKA (reference sequence). Trimming pared 6 bases from V and 5 bases from J, leaving 20 bases between. The CDR3 spells CSARPGPRAHNEQFF. CDR3 sequence (DNA): TGCAGTGCCAGGCCGGGCCCAAGGGCACACAATGAGCAGTTCTTC.

This clonotype was seen a few times. With a much larger clone just one base away, this may be a read error. V and J are TRBV12-3 or TRBV12-4 and TRBJ2-4; 8 bases map to TRBD2. The CDR3 totals 15 residues. Germline trimming cut 5 bases from V and 13 bases from J; bases unmatched to any gene: 16. The CDR3 nucleotides are TGTGCCAGCAGTCACAGCGGGGGCTCCTACAATGAGCAGTACTTC. This gives the protein CASSHSGGSYNEQYF.

The chain is built from TRBV27 and TRBJ2-3; D is unresolved. The CDR3 has 15 amino acids. Germline V lookup: CDR1 MNHEY, CDR2 SMNVEV (reference sequence). The V end was cut by 2 bases, the J end by 1 base, with 10 bases between. DNA for the CDR3: TGTGCCAGCAGTTTAAATAGATTGGGCACAGATACGCAGTATTTT. It encodes CASSLNRLGTDTQYF.

This clonotype was observed a handful of times. The chain couples TRBV18 to TRBJ2-3, with D uncertain. With 7 bases removed from V and 2 bases from J, the gap between germline ends came to 10 bases. The CDR3 runs 13 residues. Germline CDR1 is KGHSH and CDR2 is LQKENI. CDR3 sequence: CASLGPTTDTQYF. The DNA for the CDR3 is TGTGCCAGCTTAGGCCCTACCACAGATACGCAGTATTTT.

The chain links TRBV6-1 to TRBJ1-4; 7 bases fit TRBD1. V was pared by 3 bases and J by 11 bases, with 6 bases of the junction left unmatched. This CDR3 has 13 amino acids. The germline V gene encodes CDR1 MNHNS and CDR2 SASEGT. CDR3 residues: CASSDWAGGKLFF. The CDR3 DNA is TGTGCCAGCAGTGACTGGGCAGGGGGTAAACTGTTTTTT.

This clonotype was seen only a few times. V and J are TRBV6-5 and TRBJ1-4; tentatively, D is TRBD1 (5 bases). This CDR3 has 15 amino acids. Trimming pared 4 bases from V and 7 bases from J, leaving 16 bases between. CDR1 and CDR2 (germline): MNHEY, SVGAGI. As DNA, the CDR3 is TGTGCCAGCAGTTGGTCGGGGCGAAGGAGTGAAAAACTGTTTTTT. Encoded protein: CASSWSGRRSEKLFF.

V and J are TRBV4-3 and TRBJ2-5; 12 bases match TRBD2. The V gene's germline CDR1 is LGHNA and CDR2 YSLEER. The CDR3 covers 17 residues. The trim removed 1 base at V and 11 bases at J, leaving 14 bases unmatched. The CDR3 region has the DNA TGCGCCAGCAGCCAAGGAGAAGGACTAGCGGGAAGCTATGAGCAGTACTTC. This sequence encodes CASSQGEGLAGSYEQYF.

A single count supports this clonotype. V gene TRBV18 combines with J gene TRBJ1-3; tentative D call: TRBD1 (5 bases). The V gene's germline CDR1 is KGHSH and CDR2 LQKENI. V was cut by 3 bases and J by 2 bases, with 14 bases left in between. CDR3 size: 16 residues. CDR3 amino acids: CASSPLGGEPGNTIYF. For the CDR3, the DNA is TGTGCCAGCTCACCGCTTGGAGGGGAGCCTGGAAACACCATATATTTT. The full variable domain, its missing parts supplied by reference TRBV18 and TRBJ1-3, is NAGVMQNPRHLVRRRGQEARLRCSPMKGHSHVYWYRQLPEEGLKFMVYLQKENIIDESGMPKERFSAEFPKEGPSILRIQQVVRGDSAAYFCASSPLGGEPGNTIYFGEGSWLTVV.

The rearrangement joins TRBV6-4 to TRBJ1-1; 10 bases map to TRBD1. Germline loops: CDR1 MRHNA, CDR2 SNTAGT. This CDR3 spans 15 amino acids. J was trimmed by 6 bases and V by 2 bases; bases with no gene match: 6. CDR3 coding DNA: TGTGCCAGCAGTGACCCGGACAGGGGGGTGGCTGAAGCTTTCTTT. It yields the protein CASSDPDRGVAEAFF.

The chain employs TRBV27 and TRBJ2-7; 10 bases match TRBD2. Looked up from germline, CDR1 is MNHEY and CDR2 is SMNVEV (reference sequence). This CDR3 comprises 14 residues. V shed 6 bases and J 6 bases; nucleotides not matched to a gene: 8. In DNA, the CDR3 is TGTGCCAGCAGAAAAAGCGGGAGGGCACCCGAGCAGTACTTC. Translating it yields CASRKSGRAPEQYF.

The chain combines TRBV29-1 with TRBJ2-3, with TRBD2 identical over 8 bases. The ends lost 6 bases at V and 5 bases at J; junction bases unmatched: 7. Germline V CDR1 and CDR2: SQVTM, ANQGSEA. The CDR3 spans 13 residues. The CDR3 sequence is CSVFSGDIDTQYF. The CDR3, as DNA: TGCAGCGTGTTTAGCGGGGACATAGATACGCAGTATTTT.

In its sample, this clonotype was seen a few times. A much larger clone differs by one base, so this may be a read error. This rearrangement joins TRBV11-1 to TRBJ2-7; 10 positions agree with TRBD2. The length of the CDR3 is 15 residues. CDR1 is SGHAT and CDR2 is FQDESV in the germline V gene (reference sequence). V trimming: 6 bases; J trimming: 7 bases; junction bases outside the gene matches: 12. CDR3 nucleotide sequence: TGTGCCAGCAGGCCAGGACTAGCGGAAGTCAATGAGCAGTACTTC. Its translation is CASRPGLAEVNEQYF.

This rearrangement joins TRBV7-9 to TRBJ2-3; 7 nucleotides align to TRBD2. Per the germline V gene, CDR1 is SEHNR and CDR2 is FQNEAQ (reference sequence). The V gene end was trimmed by 5 bases and the J gene end by 2 bases; junction bases not matched to a gene: 7. The CDR3 extends over 15 amino acids. Here the CDR3 reads CASSILGTNTDTQYF. CDR3 bases: TGTGCCAGCAGCATACTGGGGACTAACACAGATACGCAGTATTTT.

Only a few counts were recorded for this clonotype. The V gene is TRBV29-1, the J gene TRBJ2-1, with 7 bases lining up with TRBD1. This CDR3 is built from 16 residues. Germline CDR1 SQVTM, CDR2 ANQGSEA. V trimming: 6 bases; J trimming: 6 bases; junction bases outside the gene matches: 17. CDR3: CSVHPNRGRSGNEQFF. The CDR3, as DNA: TGCAGCGTCCACCCCAACAGGGGACGATCGGGCAATGAGCAGTTCTTC.

This chain joins TRBV6-2 or TRBV6-3 and TRBJ1-5; no definite D call. V lost 8 bases and J lost 0, with 17 bases in between. The CDR3 has 16 amino acids. CDR1 and CDR2 (germline): MNHEY, SVGEGT. The CDR3 DNA is TGTGCCAGCGGCCGAGCATTCACACATAGCAATCAGCCCCAGCATTTT. Translated: CASGRAFTHSNQPQHF.

V is TRBV15 and J is TRBJ2-1; perhaps TRBD1 as D (5 bases). Germline CDR1 LNHNV, CDR2 YYDKDF (reference sequence). Deletions cut 0 bases from V and 5 bases from J, with 11 bases between. The CDR3 is 15 amino acids. The CDR3 protein is CATSRDLGRNNEQFF. The DNA of the CDR3 is TGTGCCACCAGCAGAGATTTGGGGCGGAACAATGAGCAGTTCTTC.

The CDR3 spells CASRRDPGYEQYF. The CDR3 coding sequence is TGTGCCAGCCGCCGGGACCCGGGGTACGAGCAGTACTTC. The J gene is TRBJ2-7, the V gene TRBV12-3 or TRBV12-4; D tentatively reads TRBD1 or TRBD2 (5 bases each). V gave up 8 bases and J gave up 4 bases, with 15 bases separating them. The CDR3 is made up of 13 amino acids.

The chain has TRBV11-2 and TRBJ2-1, with 16 bases identical to TRBD2. CDR1 and CDR2 from the germline V gene are SGHAT and FQNNGV. V lost 2 bases and J lost 9; bases outside the gene matches: 10. The CDR3 totals 18 residues. CDR3 sequence reads: CASSLQSGLAGGPREQFF. The CDR3 nucleotides read TGTGCCAGCAGCTTACAGTCGGGACTAGCGGGAGGGCCCCGTGAGCAGTTCTTC. The full variable domain, in which reference TRBV11-2 and TRBJ2-1 provide the parts outside the CDR3, is EAGVAQSPRYKIIEKRQSVAFWCNPISGHATLYWYQQILGQGPKLLIQFQNNGVVDDSQLPKDRFSAERLKGVDSTLKIQPAKLEDSAVYLCASSLQSGLAGGPREQFFGPGTRLTVL.

The V gene is TRBV29-1, the J gene TRBJ2-3; 8 bases match TRBD1. The length of the CDR3 is 14 residues. J was trimmed by 10 bases and V by 5 bases; bases with no gene match: 14. The germline gives CDR1 SQVTM, CDR2 ANQGSEA. CDR3 DNA: TGCAGCGTTTCGGACAGGGCGGGCCCTAAGGCGCAGTATTTT. This sequence encodes CSVSDRAGPKAQYF.

This clonotype appeared once. The chain employs TRBV7-2 and TRBJ2-7; maybe TRBD2 (6 bases). The V gene's germline CDR1 is SGHTA and CDR2 FQGNSA. Trimming stripped 5 bases from V and 3 bases from J, with 17 bases between. CDR3 size: 15 residues. The CDR3 loop reads CASSPEGITNYEQYF. For the CDR3, the DNA is TGTGCCAGCAGCCCGGAGGGCATTACGAACTACGAGCAGTACTTC.

This chain connects TRBV5-1 to TRBJ1-2; D is possibly TRBD1 (6 bases). The germline V and J ends were trimmed by 0 bases and 9 bases, with 15 bases remaining between them. The CDR3 has 14 amino acids. Germline V gene lookup returns CDR1 SGHRS and CDR2 YFSETQ. CDR3 nucleotide sequence: TGCGCCAGCAGCTTGGACGGGACACCGAGGAGCTACACCTTC. This translates into CASSLDGTPRSYTF. Full variable domain (remainder filled in from reference TRBV5-1 and TRBJ1-2): KAGVTQTPRYLIKTRGQQVTLSCSPISGHRSVSWYQQTPGQGLQFLFEYFSETQRNKGNFPGRFSGRQFSNSRSEMNVSTLELGDSALYLCASSLDGTPRSYTFGSGTRLTVV.

The chain links TRBV28 to TRBJ2-1; TRBD2 agrees at 8 bases. The J call may be wrong; the DNA end is better matched by TRBJ2-7. The CDR3 spans 18 residues. The germline V gene encodes CDR1 MDHEN and CDR2 SYDVKM. The CDR3: CASSSPSGLAGWYNEQYF. CDR3 nucleotide sequence: TGTGCCAGCAGCTCCCCCTCCGGGTTAGCGGGATGGTACAATGAGCAGTACTTC.